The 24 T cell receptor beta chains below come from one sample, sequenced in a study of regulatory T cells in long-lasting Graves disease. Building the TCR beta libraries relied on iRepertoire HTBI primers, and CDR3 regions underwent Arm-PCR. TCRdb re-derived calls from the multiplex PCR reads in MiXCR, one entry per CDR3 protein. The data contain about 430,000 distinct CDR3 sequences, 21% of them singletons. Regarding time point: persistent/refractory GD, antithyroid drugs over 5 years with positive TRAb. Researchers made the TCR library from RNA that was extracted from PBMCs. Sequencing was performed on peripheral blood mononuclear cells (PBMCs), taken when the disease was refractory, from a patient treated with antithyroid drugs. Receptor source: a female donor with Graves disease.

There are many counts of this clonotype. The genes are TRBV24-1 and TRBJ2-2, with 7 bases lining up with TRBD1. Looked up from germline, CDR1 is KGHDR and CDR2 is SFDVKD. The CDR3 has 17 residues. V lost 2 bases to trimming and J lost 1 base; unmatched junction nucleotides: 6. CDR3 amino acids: CATSDSDGTENTGELFF. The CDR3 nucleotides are TGTGCCACCAGTGATTCGGACGGGACAGAGAACACCGGGGAGCTGTTTTTT.

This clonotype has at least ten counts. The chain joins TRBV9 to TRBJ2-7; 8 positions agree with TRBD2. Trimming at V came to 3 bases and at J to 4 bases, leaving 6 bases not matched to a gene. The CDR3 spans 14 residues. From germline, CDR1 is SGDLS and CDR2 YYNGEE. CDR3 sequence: CASSELADPYEQYF. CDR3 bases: TGTGCCAGCAGCGAACTAGCGGATCCTTACGAGCAGTACTTC.

The CDR3 DNA reads TGTGCCAGTAACGACAGGGGTCTACCCCAGCATTTT. Its translation: CASNDRGLPQHF. This sequence joins TRBV19 and TRBJ1-5, with 8 positions matching TRBD1. The germline gives CDR1 LNHDA, CDR2 SQIVND (reference sequence). This CDR3 comprises 12 residues. V was clipped by 7 bases and J by 10 bases; unmatched bases: 6.

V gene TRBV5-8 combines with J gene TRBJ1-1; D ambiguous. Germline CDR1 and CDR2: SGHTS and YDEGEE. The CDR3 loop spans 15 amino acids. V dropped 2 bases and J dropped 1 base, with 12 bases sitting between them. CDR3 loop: CASSFLGLSNTEAFF. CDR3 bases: TGTGCCAGCAGCTTCCTAGGACTCTCGAACACTGAAGCTTTCTTT. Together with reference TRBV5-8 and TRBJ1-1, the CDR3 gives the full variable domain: EAGVTQSPTHLIKTRGQQATLRCSPISGHTSVYWYQQALGLGLQFLLWYDEGEERNRGNFPPRFSGRQFPNYSSELNVNALELEDSALYLCASSFLGLSNTEAFFGQGTRLTVV.

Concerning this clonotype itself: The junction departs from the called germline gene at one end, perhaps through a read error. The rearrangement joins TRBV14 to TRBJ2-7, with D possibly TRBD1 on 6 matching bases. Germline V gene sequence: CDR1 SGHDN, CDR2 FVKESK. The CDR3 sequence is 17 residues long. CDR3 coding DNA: TGTGCCAGCAGTCAATTTACCGGGACACCGTATCTCTGCGAGCAGTGCTTC. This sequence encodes CASSQFTGTPYLCEQCF.

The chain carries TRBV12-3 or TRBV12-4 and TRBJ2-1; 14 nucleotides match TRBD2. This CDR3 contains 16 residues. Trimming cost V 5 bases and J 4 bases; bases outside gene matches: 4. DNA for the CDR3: TGTGCCAGCAGTGGAGGGACTAGCGGGGGTTACAATGAGCAGTTCTTC. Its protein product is CASSGGTSGGYNEQFF.

The CDR3 region has the DNA TGTGCCAGCAGTCTCCTGGCACCCCAGGACATTCAGTACTTC. It encodes CASSLLAPQDIQYF. The chain employs TRBV28 and TRBJ2-4; the D is unclear. This CDR3 comprises 14 residues. The V gene lost 5 bases and the J gene lost 8 bases, with 16 bases spanning the gap. CDR1 is MDHEN and CDR2 is SYDVKM in the germline V gene.

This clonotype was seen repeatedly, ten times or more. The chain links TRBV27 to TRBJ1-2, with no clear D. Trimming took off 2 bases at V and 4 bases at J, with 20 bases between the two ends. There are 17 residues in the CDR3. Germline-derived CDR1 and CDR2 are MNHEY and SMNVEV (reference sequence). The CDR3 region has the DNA TGTGCCAGCAGTTTAGTCCCCTTCAGGAAGGGAGGCTATGGCTACACCTTC. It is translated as CASSLVPFRKGGYGYTF.

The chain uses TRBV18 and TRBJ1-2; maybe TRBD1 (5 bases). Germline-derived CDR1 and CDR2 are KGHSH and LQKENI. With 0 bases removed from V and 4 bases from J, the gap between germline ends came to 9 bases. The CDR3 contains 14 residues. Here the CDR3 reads CASSPPGPLYGYTF. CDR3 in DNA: TGTGCCAGCTCACCACCGGGACCTCTCTATGGCTACACCTTC.

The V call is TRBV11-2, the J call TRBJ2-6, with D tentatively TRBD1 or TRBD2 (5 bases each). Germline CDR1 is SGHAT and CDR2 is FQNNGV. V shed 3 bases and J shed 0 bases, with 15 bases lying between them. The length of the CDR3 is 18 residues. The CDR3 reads CASSLRAGMDSGANVLTF. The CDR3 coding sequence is TGTGCCAGCAGCTTGAGGGCAGGGATGGACTCTGGGGCCAACGTCCTGACTTTC.

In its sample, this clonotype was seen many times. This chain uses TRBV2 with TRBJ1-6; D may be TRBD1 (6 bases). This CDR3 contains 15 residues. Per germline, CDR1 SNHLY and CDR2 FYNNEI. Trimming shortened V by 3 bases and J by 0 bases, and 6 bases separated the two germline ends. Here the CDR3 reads CASSEDSSYNSPLHF. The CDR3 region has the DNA TGTGCCAGCAGTGAGGACAGCTCCTATAATTCACCCCTCCACTTT. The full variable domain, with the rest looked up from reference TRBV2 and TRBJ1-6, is EPEVTQTPSHQVTQMGQEVILRCVPISNHLYFYWYRQILGQKVEFLVSFYNNEISEKSEIFDDQFSVERPDGSNFTLKIRSTKLEDSAMYFCASSEDSSYNSPLHFGNGTRLTVT.

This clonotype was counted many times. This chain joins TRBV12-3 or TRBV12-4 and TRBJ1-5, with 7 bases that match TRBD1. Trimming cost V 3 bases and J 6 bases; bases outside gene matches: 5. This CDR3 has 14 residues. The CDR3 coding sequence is TGTGCCAGCAGTTTGCGACAGGGTGTTCAGCCCCAGCATTTT. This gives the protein CASSLRQGVQPQHF.

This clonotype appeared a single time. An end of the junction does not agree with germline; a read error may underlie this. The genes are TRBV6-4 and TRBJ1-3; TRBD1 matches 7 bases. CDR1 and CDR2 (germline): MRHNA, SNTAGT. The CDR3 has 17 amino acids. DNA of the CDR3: TGTGCCAGTTCCCCGGGGAAGGGGGCTATGACTGGAAACGCCATATATTTT. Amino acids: CASSPGKGAMTGNAIYF.

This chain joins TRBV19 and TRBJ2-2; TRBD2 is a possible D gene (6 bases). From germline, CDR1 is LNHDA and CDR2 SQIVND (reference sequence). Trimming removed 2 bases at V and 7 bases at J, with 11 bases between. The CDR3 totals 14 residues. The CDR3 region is CASSIRESDGELFF. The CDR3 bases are TGTGCCAGTAGTATACGGGAGTCCGACGGGGAGCTGTTTTTT.

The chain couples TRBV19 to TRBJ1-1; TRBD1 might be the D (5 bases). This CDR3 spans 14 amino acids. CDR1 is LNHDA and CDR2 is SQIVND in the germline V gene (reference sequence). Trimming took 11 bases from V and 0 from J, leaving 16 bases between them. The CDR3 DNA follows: TGTGCCTCCAAAGGGGCTTCGGTGAACACTGAAGCTTTCTTT. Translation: CASKGASVNTEAFF. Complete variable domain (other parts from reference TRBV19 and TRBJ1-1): DGGITQSPKYLFRKEGQNVTLSCEQNLNHDAMYWYRQDPGQGLRLIYYSQIVNDFQKGDIAEGYSVSREKKESFPLTVTSAQKNPTAFYLCASKGASVNTEAFFGQGTRLTVV.

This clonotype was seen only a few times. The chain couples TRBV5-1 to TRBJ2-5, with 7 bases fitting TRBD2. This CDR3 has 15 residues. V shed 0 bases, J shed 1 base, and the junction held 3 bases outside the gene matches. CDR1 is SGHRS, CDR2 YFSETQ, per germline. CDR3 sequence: CASSLGDYPQETQYF. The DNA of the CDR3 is TGCGCCAGCAGCTTGGGGGACTATCCCCAAGAGACCCAGTACTTC. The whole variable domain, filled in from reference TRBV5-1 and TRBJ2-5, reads KAGVTQTPRYLIKTRGQQVTLSCSPISGHRSVSWYQQTPGQGLQFLFEYFSETQRNKGNFPGRFSGRQFSNSRSEMNVSTLELGDSALYLCASSLGDYPQETQYFGPGTRLLVL.

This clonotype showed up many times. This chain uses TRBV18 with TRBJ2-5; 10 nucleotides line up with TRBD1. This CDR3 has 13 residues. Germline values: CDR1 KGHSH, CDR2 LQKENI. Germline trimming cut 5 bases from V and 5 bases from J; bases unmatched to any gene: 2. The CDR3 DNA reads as TGTGCCAGCTCAAGGACAGGGGGTGAGACCCAGTACTTC. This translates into CASSRTGGETQYF.

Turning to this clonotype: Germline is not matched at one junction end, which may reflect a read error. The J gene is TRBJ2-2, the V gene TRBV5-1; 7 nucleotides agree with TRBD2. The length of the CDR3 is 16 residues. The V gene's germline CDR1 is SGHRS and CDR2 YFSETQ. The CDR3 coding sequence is TGCGCCAGCAGCTTGTTGTCGGCGGGAGACACCGGGGAGCTGCTTTTT. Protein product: CASSLLSAGDTGELLF.

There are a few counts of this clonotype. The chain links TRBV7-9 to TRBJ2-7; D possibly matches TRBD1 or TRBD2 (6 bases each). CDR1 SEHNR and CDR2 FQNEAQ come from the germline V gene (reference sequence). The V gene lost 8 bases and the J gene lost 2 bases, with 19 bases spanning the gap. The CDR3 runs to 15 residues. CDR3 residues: CASGSRGEFTYEQYF. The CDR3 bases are TGTGCCAGCGGCTCAAGGGGGGAGTTCACCTACGAGCAGTACTTC.

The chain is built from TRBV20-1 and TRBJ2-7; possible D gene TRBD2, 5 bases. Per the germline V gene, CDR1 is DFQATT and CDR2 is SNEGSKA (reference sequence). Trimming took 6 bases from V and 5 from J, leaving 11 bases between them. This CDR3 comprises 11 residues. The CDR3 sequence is CSAPGKDEQYF. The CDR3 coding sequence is TGCAGTGCCCCCGGGAAAGACGAGCAGTACTTC.

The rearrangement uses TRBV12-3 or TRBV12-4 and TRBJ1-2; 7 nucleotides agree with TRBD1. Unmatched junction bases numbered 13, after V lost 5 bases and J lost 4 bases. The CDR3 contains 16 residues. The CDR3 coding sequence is TGTGCCAGCAGTCCCCTCGGGGCAGGGGGTGTCTATGGCTACACCTTC. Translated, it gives CASSPLGAGGVYGYTF.

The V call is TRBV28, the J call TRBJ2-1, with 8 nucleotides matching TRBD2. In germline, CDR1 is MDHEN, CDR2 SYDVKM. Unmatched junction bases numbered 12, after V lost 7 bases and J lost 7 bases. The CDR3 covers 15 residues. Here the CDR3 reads CASTPSRGGRNEQFF. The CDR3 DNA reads TGTGCCAGCACCCCATCCCGCGGGGGGCGGAATGAGCAGTTCTTC. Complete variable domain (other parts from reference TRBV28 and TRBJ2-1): DVKVTQSSRYLVKRTGEKVFLECVQDMDHENMFWYRQDPGLGLRLIYFSYDVKMKEKGDIPEGYSVSREKKERFSLILESASTNQTSMYLCASTPSRGGRNEQFFGPGTRLTVL.

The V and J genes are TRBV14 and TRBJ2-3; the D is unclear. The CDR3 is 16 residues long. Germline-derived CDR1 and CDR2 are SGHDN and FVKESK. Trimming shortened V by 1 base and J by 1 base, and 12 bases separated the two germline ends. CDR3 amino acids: CASSQGVSFRTDTQYF. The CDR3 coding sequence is TGTGCCAGCAGCCAAGGGGTCTCTTTTCGCACAGATACGCAGTATTTT.

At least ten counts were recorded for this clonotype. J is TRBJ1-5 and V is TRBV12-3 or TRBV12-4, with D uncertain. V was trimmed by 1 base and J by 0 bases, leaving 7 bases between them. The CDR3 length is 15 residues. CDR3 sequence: CASSLDDYSNQPQHF. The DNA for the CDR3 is TGTGCCAGCAGTTTAGATGACTATAGCAATCAGCCCCAGCATTTT.